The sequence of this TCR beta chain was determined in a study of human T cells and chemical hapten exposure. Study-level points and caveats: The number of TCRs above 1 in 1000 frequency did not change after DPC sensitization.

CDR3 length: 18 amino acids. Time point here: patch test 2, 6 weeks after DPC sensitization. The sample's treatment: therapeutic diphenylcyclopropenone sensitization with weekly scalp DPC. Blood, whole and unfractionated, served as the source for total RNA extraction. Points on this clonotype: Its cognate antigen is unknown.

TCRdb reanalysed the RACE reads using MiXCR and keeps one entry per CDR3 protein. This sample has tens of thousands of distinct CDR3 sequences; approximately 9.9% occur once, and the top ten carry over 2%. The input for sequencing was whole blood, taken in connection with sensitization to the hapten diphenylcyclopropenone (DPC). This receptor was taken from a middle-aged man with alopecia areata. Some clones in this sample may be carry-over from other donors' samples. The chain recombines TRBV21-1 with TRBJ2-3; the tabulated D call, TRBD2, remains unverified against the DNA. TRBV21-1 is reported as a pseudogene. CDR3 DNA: TGTGCCAGCGGATTAAGGAGAAAGGCGGGAGGGAGCACAGATACGCAGTATTTT. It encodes CASGLRRKAGGSTDTQYF.